Listed here are 30 T cell receptor beta chains from one sample, sequenced in a study of shared clonotypes between healthy human individuals. Some clones are missing from TCRdb's copy, which holds only in-frame ones; the method was immunoSEQ multiplex PCR. The data show around 2.1 million clones, almost 96% seen once. The sample comprised naive CD4+ T cells sorted from blood. Described subset: CD45RA+ positively selected. Receptors were obtained from a man between 18 and 29 years old in good health.

The chain has TRBV6-6 and TRBJ2-5; D unclear. This CDR3 is built from 13 residues. Germline-derived CDR1 and CDR2 are MNHNY and SVGAGI (reference sequence). Trimming took 5 bases from V and 7 from J, leaving 14 bases between them. This CDR3 reads CASSPATVRTQYF. Written as DNA, the CDR3 is TGTGCCAGCAGTCCCGCAACGGTCAGGACCCAGTACTTC.

This sequence joins TRBV11-2 and TRBJ2-2; D tentatively reads TRBD1 or TRBD2 (5 bases each). V lost 0 bases to trimming and J lost 2 bases, with 13 bases between them. Germline CDR1 and CDR2: SGHAT and FQNNGV. This CDR3 region has 17 residues. Here the CDR3 reads CASSLDIWGINTGELFF. CDR3 DNA: TGTGCCAGCAGCTTAGATATCTGGGGGATCAACACCGGGGAGCTGTTTTTT.

CDR3 DNA: TGTGCCAGCAGCCCCGGGCCCCCCAATGAGCAGTTCTTC. It is translated as CASSPGPPNEQFF. The rearrangement joins TRBV7-9 to TRBJ2-1; D not resolved. The germline CDR1 and CDR2 sequences are SEHNR and FQNEAQ (reference sequence). The CDR3 consists of 13 residues. V was shortened by 5 bases and J by 6 bases, with 11 bases between the two germline ends. The whole variable domain, filled in from reference TRBV7-9 and TRBJ2-1, reads DTGVSQNPRHKITKRGQNVTFRCDPISEHNRLYWYRQTLGQGPEFLTYFQNEAQLEKSRLLSDRFSAERPKGSFSTLEIQRTEQGDSAMYLCASSPGPPNEQFFGPGTRLTVL.

This chain links TRBV9 with TRBJ1-1; perhaps TRBD1 as D (5 bases). V lost 2 bases and J 0 bases, leaving 8 bases between the germline ends. This CDR3 has 14 amino acids. CDR1 and CDR2 from the germline V gene are SGDLS and YYNGEE. CDR3 in DNA: TGTGCCAGCAGCGTTACAGGACTGAACACTGAAGCTTTCTTT. It yields the protein CASSVTGLNTEAFF. Full variable domain (outside the CDR3, taken from reference TRBV9 and TRBJ1-1): DSGVTQTPKHLITATGQRVTLRCSPRSGDLSVYWYQQSLDQGLQFLIQYYNGEERAKGNILERFSAQQFPDLHSELNLSSLELGDSALYFCASSVTGLNTEAFFGQGTRLTVV.

V is TRBV7-9 and J is TRBJ2-7; possibly TRBD2 for D (7 bases). Looked up from germline, CDR1 is SEHNR and CDR2 is FQNEAQ (reference sequence). With 8 bases removed from V and 2 bases from J, the gap between germline ends came to 22 bases. CDR3 length: 16 residues. In DNA form, the CDR3 reads TGTGCCAGCGAAAAGAGAGGGCGGGGGCCTACCTACGAGCAGTACTTC. Translation: CASEKRGRGPTYEQYF.

This chain joins TRBV15 and TRBJ2-2; D is possibly TRBD1 (5 bases). The CDR3 covers 19 residues. With 1 base removed from V and 6 bases from J, the gap between germline ends came to 24 bases. CDR1 is LNHNV and CDR2 is YYDKDF in the germline V gene (reference sequence). The CDR3 here is CATSRALSMPARAAGELFF. The CDR3 DNA follows: TGTGCCACCAGCAGAGCCTTATCCATGCCCGCCAGGGCTGCCGGGGAGCTGTTTTTT.

To note about this clone: This CDR3 is also generated by other DNA sequences in the sample. V gene TRBV7-2 combines with J gene TRBJ1-2; D not resolved. The germline CDR1 and CDR2 sequences are SGHTA and FQGNSA. V lost 1 base and J 2 bases, leaving 5 bases between the germline ends. The CDR3 has 13 residues. CDR3 loop: CASSLELNYGYTF. CDR3 sequence (DNA): TGTGCCAGCAGCTTAGAACTGAACTATGGCTACACCTTC.

The V gene is TRBV7-9, the J gene TRBJ2-3; the D gene is possibly TRBD2 (5 bases). The CDR3 contains 15 residues. Trimming cost V 3 bases and J 5 bases, with 15 bases left between them. The germline CDR1 and CDR2 sequences are SEHNR and FQNEAQ (reference sequence). The CDR3 protein is CASSLRETSIDTQYF. The CDR3 coding sequence is TGTGCCAGCAGCTTGAGGGAGACGTCAATAGATACGCAGTATTTT.

The chain carries TRBV5-8 and TRBJ1-5; D uncertain. The CDR3 is 15 amino acids. CDR1 is SGHTS and CDR2 is YDEGEE in the germline V gene. Trimming pared 2 bases from V and 5 bases from J, leaving 14 bases between. The CDR3 sequence: CASSLGSSPHQPQHF. CDR3 DNA: TGTGCCAGCAGCTTAGGTTCCTCCCCTCATCAGCCCCAGCATTTT.

The V call is TRBV7-2, the J call TRBJ1-5; D is possibly TRBD1 (5 bases). This CDR3 is 14 amino acids long. The germline CDR1 and CDR2 sequences are SGHTA and FQGNSA. V was shortened by 5 bases and J by 0 bases, with 8 bases between the two germline ends. CDR3: CASSRGGSNQPQHF. The CDR3 bases are TGTGCCAGCAGCCGGGGGGGTAGCAATCAGCCCCAGCATTTT. Full variable domain (missing parts from reference TRBV7-2 and TRBJ1-5): GAGVSQSPSNKVTEKGKDVELRCDPISGHTALYWYRQSLGQGLEFLIYFQGNSAPDKSGLPSDRFSAERTGGSVSTLTIQRTQQEDSAVYLCASSRGGSNQPQHFGDGTRLSIL.

The chain is built from TRBV7-6 and TRBJ2-2, with 7 bases identical to TRBD2. CDR1 and CDR2 (germline): SGHVS, FNYEAQ. V lost 5 bases, J lost 0 bases, and 9 bases stayed unmatched. The CDR3 loop spans 17 amino acids. The CDR3 DNA reads as TGTGCCAGCAGCCCAGGGCCTAGCGGTTCGAACACCGGGGAGCTGTTTTTT. It is translated as CASSPGPSGSNTGELFF. Using reference TRBV7-6 and TRBJ2-2 for the parts outside the CDR3, the full variable domain is GAGVSQSPRYKVTKRGQDVALRCDPISGHVSLYWYRQALGQGPEFLTYFNYEAQQDKSGLPNDRFSAERPEGSISTLTIQRTEQRDSAMYRCASSPGPSGSNTGELFFGEGSRLTVL.

The chain couples TRBV18 to TRBJ2-1; 10 bases fit TRBD2. This CDR3 contains 15 residues. Germline V gives CDR1 KGHSH, CDR2 LQKENI. Losses at the gene ends were 4 bases for V and 5 bases for J; bases not matched to a gene: 5. DNA of the CDR3: TGTGCCAGCTCACAGTTAGCGGGGGGCGACAATGAGCAGTTCTTC. Translating gives CASSQLAGGDNEQFF.

V usage is TRBV7-4 and J usage is TRBJ1-3; D ambiguous. The CDR3 contains 17 residues. Trimming took 1 base from V and 0 from J, leaving 13 bases between them. Germline V gene data show CDR1 as SGHVT and CDR2 as SQSDAQ. The CDR3, as DNA: TGTGCCAGCAGCTTAGATGAGGTGCTGAGCTCTGGAAACACCATATATTTT. Its translation is CASSLDEVLSSGNTIYF.

The chain uses TRBV6-1 and TRBJ1-1; maybe TRBD1 (5 bases). Germline V gene data show CDR1 as MNHNS and CDR2 as SASEGT. Trimming cost V 6 bases and J 0 bases, with 11 bases left between them. This CDR3 has 14 residues. DNA for the CDR3: TGTGCCAGCAGGGCCAGGGCGGTGAACACTGAAGCTTTCTTT. It encodes CASRARAVNTEAFF.

As regards this clone: At one end, the junction sequence differs from germline, possibly due to a read error. The DNA for the CDR3 is TGTGCCAGCAGCATAGCAGGTGGCTACACCTTC. It yields the protein CASSIAGGYTF. The chain joins TRBV7-2 to TRBJ1-2; D is unclear. The CDR3 contains 11 residues. The V gene's germline CDR1 is SGHTA and CDR2 FQGNSA.

The chain recombines TRBV27 with TRBJ1-1; D may be TRBD1 (5 bases). The CDR3 length is 15 residues. The V and J ends lost 5 bases and 3 bases respectively, with 16 bases between them. The germline gives CDR1 MNHEY, CDR2 SMNVEV (reference sequence). CDR3 nucleotide sequence: TGTGCCAGCAGTCTAACGGAAGGGACCTACACTGAAGCTTTCTTT. Translating it yields CASSLTEGTYTEAFF.

J is TRBJ2-3 and V is TRBV25-1, with TRBD1 as a possible D gene (6 bases). The CDR3 is 11 residues long. Trimming left V 6 bases short and J 5 bases short, with 6 bases between. Germline values: CDR1 MGHDK, CDR2 SYGVNS. This CDR3 is CASRQGDTQYF. Here the CDR3 DNA reads TGTGCCAGCAGACAGGGAGATACGCAGTATTTT.

This chain uses TRBV10-3 with TRBJ2-2, with D maybe TRBD2 (5 bases). V shed 4 bases and J shed 7 bases, with 22 bases lying between them. The CDR3 sequence is 17 residues long. Looked up from germline, CDR1 is ENHRY and CDR2 is SYGVKD. Written as DNA, the CDR3 is TGTGCCATCAGTGGGGCGTCGGAGACTAAGGATTTCGGGGAGCTGTTTTTT. Translated, it gives CAISGASETKDFGELFF.

V and J are TRBV6-5 and TRBJ2-3; D ambiguous. V lost 2 bases and J 4 bases, leaving 13 bases between the germline ends. Germline loops: CDR1 MNHEY, CDR2 SVGAGI. The CDR3 is 15 amino acids. CDR3 sequence (DNA): TGTGCCAGCAGTTACAAGGAAAGTGTCCCAGATACGCAGTATTTT. It yields the protein CASSYKESVPDTQYF.

The chain carries TRBV4-1 and TRBJ2-3; 7 positions match TRBD1. CDR1 is MGHRA, CDR2 YSYEKL, per germline. Trimming cost V 0 bases and J 4 bases; bases outside gene matches: 7. The CDR3 runs 16 residues. As DNA, the CDR3 is TGCGCCAGCAGCCAAGATGGCCAGGGGGTGGCAGATACGCAGTATTTT. Its protein is CASSQDGQGVADTQYF.

The chain uses TRBV5-1 and TRBJ2-3, with 9 bases identical to TRBD1. Trimming took 4 bases from V and 5 from J; bases not matched to a gene: 8. This CDR3 comprises 15 residues. The germline V gene encodes CDR1 SGHRS and CDR2 YFSETQ. The CDR3 is CASSNGQGRQDTQYF. CDR3 coding DNA: TGCGCCAGCAGCAACGGACAGGGGCGGCAAGATACGCAGTATTTT.

In this sample, this clone turned up a few times. The rearrangement uses TRBV18 and TRBJ2-1; D gene ambiguous. Per germline, CDR1 KGHSH and CDR2 LQKENI. This CDR3 has 13 residues. Trimming took 3 bases from V and 8 from J, leaving 11 bases between them. This CDR3 reads CASSPPLGHEQFF. The DNA of the CDR3 is TGTGCCAGCTCACCTCCATTAGGGCATGAGCAGTTCTTC.

CDR3 sequence: CASSRQGVGSSPLHF. CDR3 DNA sequence: TGTGCCAGTAGCCGACAGGGTGTGGGGAGTTCACCCCTCCACTTT. The V call is TRBV27, the J call TRBJ1-6; 7 nucleotides match TRBD1. V shed 9 bases, J shed 9 bases, and the junction held 14 bases outside the gene matches. The germline CDR1 and CDR2 sequences are MNHEY and SMNVEV (reference sequence). The CDR3 spans 15 residues.

This clone was seen more than once but under ten times. The chain combines TRBV7-9 with TRBJ1-5; D call uncertain. This CDR3 spans 10 amino acids. Germline CDR1 is SEHNR and CDR2 is FQNEAQ (reference sequence). The ends were cut back, 7 bases at V and 11 bases at J, with 9 bases in the middle. DNA of the CDR3: TGTGCCAGCACCCTACCCTCCCAGCATTTT. This gives the protein CASTLPSQHF.

The chain links TRBV5-4 to TRBJ1-6, with D possibly matching TRBD1 (6 bases). Trimming removed 4 bases from V and 9 bases from J, with 11 bases in between. There are 13 residues in the CDR3. Germline V gives CDR1 SGHNT, CDR2 YYREEE (reference sequence). CDR3 residues: CASSLPGASPLHF. In DNA form, the CDR3 reads TGTGCCAGCAGCCTTCCAGGGGCTTCACCCCTCCACTTT.

This chain uses TRBV10-3 with TRBJ2-1, with 11 nucleotides matching TRBD2. V was clipped by 9 bases and J by 9 bases; unmatched bases: 13. Per germline, CDR1 ENHRY and CDR2 SYGVKD. The CDR3 runs to 15 residues. The CDR3, as DNA: TGTGCCATTGACAACGGACTAGCGGGCCAGGGTGAGCAGTTCTTC. Its translation: CAIDNGLAGQGEQFF.

The chain employs TRBV5-8 and TRBJ2-1, with D maybe TRBD1 (5 bases). The germline V and J ends were trimmed by 3 bases and 7 bases, with 14 bases remaining between them. The germline CDR1 and CDR2 sequences are SGHTS and YDEGEE. The CDR3 extends over 14 amino acids. CDR3 in DNA: TGTGCCAGCAGCTCCCCAGGGAATTTGAATGAGCAGTTCTTC. Its translation: CASSSPGNLNEQFF.

This chain connects TRBV9 to TRBJ1-4; 10 bases are a match to TRBD1. The CDR3 is 13 residues long. The germline V gene has CDR1 SGDLS and CDR2 YYNGEE. Losses at the gene ends were 3 bases for V and 12 bases for J; bases not matched to a gene: 5. CDR3 loop: CASSGQGTGELFF. The CDR3 nucleotides read TGTGCCAGCAGCGGGCAAGGGACAGGGGAACTGTTTTTT.

In this sample, this clone turned up once. This sequence joins TRBV18 and TRBJ2-7, with 7 bases identical to TRBD2. The CDR3 loop spans 15 amino acids. Losses at the gene ends were 2 bases for V and 4 bases for J; bases not matched to a gene: 8. Per germline, CDR1 KGHSH and CDR2 LQKENI. CDR3 loop: CASSPSGALMYEQYF. The CDR3 nucleotides read TGTGCCAGCTCACCAAGCGGGGCCTTAATGTACGAGCAGTACTTC.

The chain links TRBV9 to TRBJ2-3; perhaps TRBD1 as D (5 bases). Germline values: CDR1 SGDLS, CDR2 YYNGEE. V lost 0 bases and J 6 bases, leaving 8 bases between the germline ends. The CDR3 spans 13 residues. The CDR3 region has the DNA TGTGCCAGCAGCGTAGGGGGCTTGGATACGCAGTATTTT. Amino acid sequence: CASSVGGLDTQYF.